The sequence of this T cell receptor (beta chain) was determined in a study of cytomegalovirus exposure and HLA in healthy donors. Overall study: Both the approximately 130 validation repertoires and the 666 first-cohort repertoires used the same platform, as reported by a later analysis.

TCRdb's table, derived via immunoSEQ multiplex PCR, lists solely in-frame clones and lacks some. Altogether about 69,000 clones are present, roughly 95% being singletons, with the ten largest covering roughly 4.3%. Findings of the study overall: Altogether, 160 or so TCR beta chains were recorded as cytomegalovirus-associated.

As for this clone: Antigen unknown.

The source material was PBMCs. This clonotype was sampled from a woman between 18 and 30 years old in good health and CMV-seropositive.

In DNA form, the CDR3 reads TGTGCCAGCAGTCCGGGGACAGGGCGGGGGAAAAGCAATCAGCCCCAGCATTTT. This encodes CASSPGTGRGKSNQPQHF. The rearrangement uses TRBV27 and TRBJ1-5, with 9 nucleotides matching TRBD1. V dropped 5 bases and J dropped 1; count of bases not matched to a gene: 12. Germline assignment: CDR1 MNHEY and CDR2 SMNVEV (reference sequence). The CDR3 is 18 residues long.